Each of the 4 T cell receptor beta chains below was sequenced from the same sample in a study of shared clonotypes between healthy human individuals. The repertoire was sequenced with immunoSEQ multiplex PCR; TCRdb's copy has only in-frame clones and lacks some. The data show hundreds of thousands of clones, about 74% seen once. Material: memory CD4+ T cells sorted from blood. The sample's subset: CD45RA-negative fraction. All receptors derive from a woman aged 25 to 45 in good health.

J is TRBJ2-1 and V is TRBV7-9; possibly TRBD1 for D (7 bases). This CDR3 is built from 14 residues. Germline CDR1 is SEHNR and CDR2 is FQNEAQ (reference sequence). With 5 bases removed from V and 9 bases from J, the gap between germline ends came to 17 bases. The CDR3 DNA sequence: TGTGCCAGCAGCCGCGACAGGGTCGGGGGTGAGCAGTTCTTC. Translated: CASSRDRVGGEQFF.

This clone has more than one count but fewer than ten. The chain recombines TRBV10-2 with TRBJ2-7; D unclear. V lost 3 bases and J 5 bases, leaving 5 bases between the germline ends. The CDR3 sequence is 11 residues long. The germline V gene has CDR1 WSHSY and CDR2 SAAADI. Written as DNA, the CDR3 is TGCGCCAGCAGTGACGGCCACGAGCAGTACTTC. It yields the protein CASSDGHEQYF.

The chain recombines TRBV6-1 with TRBJ2-3, with 9 nucleotides matching TRBD2. CDR1 and CDR2 from the germline V gene are MNHNS and SASEGT. There are 15 residues in the CDR3. The J segment lost 1 base and the V segment lost 8 bases, leaving 7 bases of the junction unmatched. The CDR3 sequence: CASLSTSGGTDTQYF. Written as DNA, the CDR3 is TGTGCCAGCCTCTCGACTAGCGGAGGCACAGATACGCAGTATTTT.

This clone was seen a single time. The chain combines TRBV7-3 with TRBJ1-1; 7 bases are shared with TRBD1. The CDR3 spans 15 residues. The trim removed 5 bases at V and 1 base at J, leaving 7 bases unmatched. The germline gives CDR1 SGHTA, CDR2 FQGTGA. CDR3 sequence: CASSPTGIENTEAFF. As DNA, the CDR3 is TGTGCCAGCAGCCCGACAGGGATAGAGAACACTGAAGCTTTCTTT.